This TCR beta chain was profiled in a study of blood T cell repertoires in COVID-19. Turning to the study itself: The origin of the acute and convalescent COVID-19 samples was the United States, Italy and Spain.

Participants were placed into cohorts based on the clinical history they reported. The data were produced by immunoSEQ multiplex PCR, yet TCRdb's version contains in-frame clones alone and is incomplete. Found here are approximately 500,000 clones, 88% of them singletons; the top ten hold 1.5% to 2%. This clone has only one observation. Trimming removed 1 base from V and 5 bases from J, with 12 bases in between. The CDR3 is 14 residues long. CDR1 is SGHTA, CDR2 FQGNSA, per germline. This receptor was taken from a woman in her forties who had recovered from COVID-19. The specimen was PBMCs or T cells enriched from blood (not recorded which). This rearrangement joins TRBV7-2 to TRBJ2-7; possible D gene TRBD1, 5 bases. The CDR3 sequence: CASSLGGPANEQYF. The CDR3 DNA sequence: TGTGCCAGCAGCTTAGGGGGCCCTGCAAACGAGCAGTACTTC.